This is a list of T cell receptor beta chains from one sample in a study of blood T cell repertoires in COVID-19. Profiling relied on immunoSEQ multiplex PCR, and the TCRdb table lists in-frame clones only, not all of them. The sample lists over 85,000 clones; around 81% were seen once. Sequencing was performed on peripheral blood. These receptor sequences come from a man between 50 and 59 years old with acute or convalescent COVID-19. Both conserved end residues are trimmed from each CDR3. The order of the fields is V gene, clone size, J gene, CDR3 protein. Clone size is not always given. Where it is, it says once, few, many or a class for expanded clones.

TRBV10-3,few,TRBJ1-2,AIETTGGYGYT
TRBV7-9,-,TRBJ2-7,ASSLGAQNYEQY
TRBV29-1,once,TRBJ2-5,SGAGGPAGETQY
TRBV30,-,TRBJ1-1,AWTRGGYTEAF
TRBV7-2,-,TRBJ1-2,ASSLDAGSAYGYT
TRBV7-8,-,TRBJ2-1,ATTLAGGSPYNEQF
TRBV4-1,-,TRBJ1-5,ASSQGQTYSNQPQH
TRBV7-2,-,TRBJ2-7,ASSPGRGSYEQY
TRBV10-2,-,TRBJ2-5,ASGDWETQY
TRBV3-1/TRBV3-2,-,TRBJ1-1,ASSQGSQGITEAF
TRBV11-2,-,TRBJ2-7,ASSQNRDSSYEQY
TRBV11-2,-,TRBJ1-5,ASSLDLGAGQPQH
TRBV6-1,-,TRBJ1-3,ASSEALLSSGNTIY
TRBV3-1/TRBV3-2,-,TRBJ2-3,ASSQDQFAGVKGSTDTQY
TRBV4-3,-,TRBJ2-1,ASSQEPGQAPYNEQF
TRBV29-1,-,TRBJ2-7,SVEYGTDYEQY
TRBV21-1,-,TRBJ2-2,ASSLKVGREKEGTGELF
TRBV27,-,TRBJ2-5,ASRDTWLRETQY
TRBV6-5,-,TRBJ2-7,ASSYSWAYSYEQY
TRBV28,-,TRBJ1-5,ASSPGGFNQPQH
TRBV6-2/TRBV6-3,-,TRBJ2-2,ASSIVGTYGELF
TRBV19,-,TRBJ1-5,ASSTRGQGEGNQPQH
TRBV6-5,-,TRBJ1-4,ASSHRGTNEKLF
TRBV6-6,-,TRBJ1-6,ASSYGTTYNSPLH
TRBV5-1,-,TRBJ2-7,ASSLVAGGFNEQY
TRBV21-1,-,TRBJ2-2,ASSRYRDRGVSTGELF
TRBV2,-,TRBJ2-3,ASSEGLHSTDTQY
TRBV6-4,once,TRBJ1-1,ASTPQSNPRGTEAF
TRBV7-9,-,TRBJ2-2,ASNQLGGELF
TRBV9,-,TRBJ1-4,ASRATGGEYEKLF
TRBV4-1,once,TRBJ2-5,ASSHEPGVRETQY
TRBV6-5,-,TRBJ2-1,ATLPAWTGSNEQF
TRBV24-1,once,TRBJ2-3,ATSDLFPATADYTDTQY
TRBV20-1,-,TRBJ2-3,SASSGIRASSGTDTQY
TRBV5-1,-,TRBJ1-2,ASSLGTDYGYT
TRBV19,-,TRBJ2-5,ASSISFRGSRLETQY
TRBV6-5,-,TRBJ1-5,ASSLDSGNQPQH
TRBV5-1,-,TRBJ2-7,ASSTTGISYEQY
TRBV29-1,-,TRBJ2-1,SGSGSSYNEQF
TRBV7-8,-,TRBJ1-1,ASSLATTNTEAF
TRBV7-6,-,TRBJ2-3,ASSSSQGAENTQY
TRBV3-1/TRBV3-2,-,TRBJ1-1,ASSQRGQNEAF
TRBV13,-,TRBJ2-1,ASSYGTSGSTSYNEQF
TRBV29-1,once,TRBJ2-5,SVVGTGETQY
TRBV6-5,-,TRBJ1-1,ASSQTGNEAF
TRBV4-3,-,TRBJ1-1,ASSQQGTKSEAF
TRBV7-2,-,TRBJ2-7,ASSSETVLYEQY
TRBV10-3,-,TRBJ1-3,ATRRQGNSGNTIY
TRBV6-5,-,TRBJ2-7,ASSTSQGAAYEQY
TRBV14,few,TRBJ1-6,ASRGQGDSPLH
TRBV28,-,TRBJ2-3,ASRSSTDTQY
TRBV7-2,-,TRBJ2-3,ASTPEGSRKTQY
TRBV5-1,-,TRBJ2-6,ASTDSFSGANVLT
TRBV28,-,TRBJ2-7,ASSFVQGTDEQY
TRBV27,once,TRBJ1-6,ASSLRLLDSPLH
TRBV2,-,TRBJ1-5,ASRENTGGGRSQPQH
TRBV4-3,-,TRBJ2-6,ASSRQGASGANVLT
TRBV15,-,TRBJ2-3,ATSRFGTPTSGTDTQY
TRBV5-5,-,TRBJ2-7,ASSLGQGYGEQY
TRBV6-5,few,TRBJ2-2,ASSMGARTGELF